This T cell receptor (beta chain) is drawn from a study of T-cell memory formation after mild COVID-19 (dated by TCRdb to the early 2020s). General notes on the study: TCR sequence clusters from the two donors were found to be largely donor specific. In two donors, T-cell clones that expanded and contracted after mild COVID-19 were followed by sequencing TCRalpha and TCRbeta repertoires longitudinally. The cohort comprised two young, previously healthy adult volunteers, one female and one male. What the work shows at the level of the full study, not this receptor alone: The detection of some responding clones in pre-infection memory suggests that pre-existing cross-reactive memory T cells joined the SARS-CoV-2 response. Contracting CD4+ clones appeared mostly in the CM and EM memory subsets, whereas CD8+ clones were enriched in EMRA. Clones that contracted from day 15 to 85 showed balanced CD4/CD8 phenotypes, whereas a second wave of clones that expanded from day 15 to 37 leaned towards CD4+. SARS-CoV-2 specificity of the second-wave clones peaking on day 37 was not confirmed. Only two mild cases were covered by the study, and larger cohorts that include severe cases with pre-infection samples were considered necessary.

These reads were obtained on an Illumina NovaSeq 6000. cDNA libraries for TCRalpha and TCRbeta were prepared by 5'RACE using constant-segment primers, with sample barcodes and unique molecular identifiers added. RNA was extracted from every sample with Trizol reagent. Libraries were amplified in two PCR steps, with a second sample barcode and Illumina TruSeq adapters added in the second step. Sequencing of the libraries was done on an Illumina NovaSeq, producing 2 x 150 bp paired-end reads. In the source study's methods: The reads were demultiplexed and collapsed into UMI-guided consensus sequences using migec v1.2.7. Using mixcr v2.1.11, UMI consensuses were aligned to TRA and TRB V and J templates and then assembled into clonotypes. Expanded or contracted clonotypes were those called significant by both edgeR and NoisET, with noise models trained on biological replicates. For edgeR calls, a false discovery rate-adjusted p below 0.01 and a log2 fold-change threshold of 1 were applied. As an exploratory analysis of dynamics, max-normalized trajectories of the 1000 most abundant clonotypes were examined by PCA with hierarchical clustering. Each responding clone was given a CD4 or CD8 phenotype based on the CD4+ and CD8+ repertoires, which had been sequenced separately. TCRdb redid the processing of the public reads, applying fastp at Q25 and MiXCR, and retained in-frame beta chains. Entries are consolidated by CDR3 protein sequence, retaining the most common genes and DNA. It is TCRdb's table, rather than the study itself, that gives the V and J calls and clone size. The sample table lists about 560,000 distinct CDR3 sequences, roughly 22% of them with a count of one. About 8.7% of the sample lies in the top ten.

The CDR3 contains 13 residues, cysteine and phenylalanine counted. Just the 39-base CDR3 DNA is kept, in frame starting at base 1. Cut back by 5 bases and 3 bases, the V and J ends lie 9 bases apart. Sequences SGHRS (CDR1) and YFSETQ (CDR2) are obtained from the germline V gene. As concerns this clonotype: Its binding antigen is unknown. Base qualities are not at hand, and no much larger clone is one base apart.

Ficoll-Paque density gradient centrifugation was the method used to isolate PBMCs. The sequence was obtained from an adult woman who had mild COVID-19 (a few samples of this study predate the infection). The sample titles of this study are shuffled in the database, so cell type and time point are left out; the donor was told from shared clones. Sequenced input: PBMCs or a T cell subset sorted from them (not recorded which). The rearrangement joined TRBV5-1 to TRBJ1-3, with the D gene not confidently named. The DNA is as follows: TGCGCCAGCAGTGTGGGGTTTGGAAACACCATATATTTT. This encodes CASSVGFGNTIYF.